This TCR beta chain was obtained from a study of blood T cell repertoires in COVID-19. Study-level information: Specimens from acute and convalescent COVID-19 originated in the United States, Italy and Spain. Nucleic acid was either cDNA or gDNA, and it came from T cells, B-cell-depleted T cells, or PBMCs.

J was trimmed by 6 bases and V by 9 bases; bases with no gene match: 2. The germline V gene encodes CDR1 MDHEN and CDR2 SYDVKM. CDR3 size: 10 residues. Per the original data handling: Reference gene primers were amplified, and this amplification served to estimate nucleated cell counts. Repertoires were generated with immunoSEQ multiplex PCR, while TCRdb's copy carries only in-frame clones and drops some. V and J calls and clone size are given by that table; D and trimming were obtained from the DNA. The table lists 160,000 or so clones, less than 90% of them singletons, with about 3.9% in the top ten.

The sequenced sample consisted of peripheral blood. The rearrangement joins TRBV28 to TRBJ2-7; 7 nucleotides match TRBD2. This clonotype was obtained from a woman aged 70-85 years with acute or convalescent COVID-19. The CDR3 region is CASGRGEQYF. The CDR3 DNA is TGTGCCAGTGGGAGGGGCGAGCAGTACTTC.